The rows below give T cell receptor beta chains drawn from one sample of a study of blood T cell repertoires in COVID-19. Some clones are missing from TCRdb's copy, which holds only in-frame ones; the method was immunoSEQ multiplex PCR. The sample lists roughly 200,000 clones; 83% were seen once. The sample taken for sequencing was peripheral blood. The receptors originated from a middle-aged man with active or convalescent COVID-19. CDR3s include the opening cysteine and the closing phenylalanine or tryptophan. Fields, in order: J gene, V gene, CDR3 length, CDR3 protein.

j_call: TRBJ1-1
v_call: TRBV7-3
cdr3_length: 16
cdr3_aa: CASSPSHRAGNTEAFF

j_call: TRBJ1-1
v_call: TRBV18
cdr3_length: 13
cdr3_aa: CASSPLGDTEAFF

j_call: TRBJ2-2
v_call: TRBV5-1
cdr3_length: 13
cdr3_aa: CASSLVVTGELFF

j_call: TRBJ2-7
v_call: TRBV21-1
cdr3_length: 14
cdr3_aa: CASSLDSRSYEQYF

j_call: TRBJ2-7
v_call: TRBV27
cdr3_length: 14
cdr3_aa: CASSRTGTSYEQYF

j_call: TRBJ2-3
v_call: TRBV7-6
cdr3_length: 15
cdr3_aa: CASSLSTGGTDTQYF

j_call: TRBJ1-2
v_call: TRBV14
cdr3_length: 13
cdr3_aa: CASSQDLGAGYTF

j_call: TRBJ2-3
v_call: TRBV30
cdr3_length: 14
cdr3_aa: CAWNKAGSTDTQYF

j_call: TRBJ1-1
v_call: TRBV29-1
cdr3_length: 12
cdr3_aa: CSVLQGGTEAFF

j_call: TRBJ2-5
v_call: TRBV29-1
cdr3_length: 14
cdr3_aa: CSVGAGTSGETQYF

j_call: TRBJ2-3
v_call: TRBV5-1
cdr3_length: 16
cdr3_aa: CASSPRTSGSTDTQYF

j_call: TRBJ2-7
v_call: TRBV19
cdr3_length: 11
cdr3_aa: CASSDFYEQYF

j_call: TRBJ2-7
v_call: TRBV6-2/TRBV6-3
cdr3_length: 12
cdr3_aa: CASSIPEIEQYF

j_call: TRBJ1-1
v_call: TRBV11-3
cdr3_length: 13
cdr3_aa: CASSGQPNTEAFF

j_call: TRBJ2-7
v_call: TRBV4-2
cdr3_length: 15
cdr3_aa: CASSGRQGGSYEQYF

j_call: TRBJ1-1
v_call: TRBV11-3
cdr3_length: 11
cdr3_aa: CASSLWEEAFF

j_call: TRBJ2-2
v_call: TRBV6-5
cdr3_length: 15
cdr3_aa: CASSYVGGVAGELFF

j_call: TRBJ1-4
v_call: TRBV19
cdr3_length: 15
cdr3_aa: CASSIGGANLEKLFF

j_call: TRBJ1-2
v_call: TRBV2
cdr3_length: 11
cdr3_aa: CASTPYEGYTF

j_call: TRBJ1-5
v_call: TRBV28
cdr3_length: 14
cdr3_aa: CASIRGGANQPQHF

j_call: TRBJ1-2
v_call: TRBV11-3
cdr3_length: 15
cdr3_aa: CASSFLTGEKGGYTF

j_call: TRBJ1-2
v_call: TRBV28
cdr3_length: 15
cdr3_aa: CASNLLRWGPGGYTF

j_call: TRBJ1-3
v_call: TRBV6-6
cdr3_length: 16
cdr3_aa: CASSNLGQASGNTIYF

j_call: TRBJ1-1
v_call: TRBV14
cdr3_length: 15
cdr3_aa: CASSPYWDRNTEAFF

j_call: TRBJ1-1
v_call: TRBV5-1
cdr3_length: 14
cdr3_aa: CASSFGNQGTEAFF

j_call: TRBJ2-1
v_call: TRBV29-1
cdr3_length: 15
cdr3_aa: CSVTSGSWAGNEQFF

j_call: TRBJ2-2
v_call: TRBV5-1
cdr3_length: 14
cdr3_aa: CASSLASGAGELFF

j_call: TRBJ1-2
v_call: TRBV28
cdr3_length: 13
cdr3_aa: CASSLEQGRGYTF

j_call: TRBJ2-7
v_call: TRBV11-2
cdr3_length: 13
cdr3_aa: CASSFGTGGEQYF

j_call: TRBJ2-4
v_call: TRBV6-6
cdr3_length: 14
cdr3_aa: CASNPIQGAHIQYF

j_call: TRBJ2-1
v_call: TRBV2
cdr3_length: 14
cdr3_aa: CASSGENIGNEQFF

j_call: TRBJ2-1
v_call: TRBV7-9
cdr3_length: 15
cdr3_aa: CASRLAGGLNNEQFF

j_call: TRBJ2-3
v_call: TRBV7-7
cdr3_length: 17
cdr3_aa: CASSLTPLSSSTDTQYF

j_call: TRBJ1-2
v_call: TRBV28
cdr3_length: 13
cdr3_aa: CASRGGQDYGYTF

j_call: TRBJ2-2
v_call: TRBV30
cdr3_length: 13
cdr3_aa: CAWRVSSTGELFF

j_call: TRBJ1-1
v_call: TRBV2
cdr3_length: 11
cdr3_aa: CASFNRGEAFF

j_call: TRBJ2-2
v_call: TRBV6-2/TRBV6-3
cdr3_length: 17
cdr3_aa: CASSSALSQGATGELFF

j_call: TRBJ1-3
v_call: TRBV30
cdr3_length: 14
cdr3_aa: CAGKLQGSGNTIYF

j_call: TRBJ1-1
v_call: TRBV5-1
cdr3_length: 14
cdr3_aa: CASSPGTATSEAFF

j_call: TRBJ2-3
v_call: TRBV11-3
cdr3_length: 16
cdr3_aa: CASRQNTGGGTDTQYF

j_call: TRBJ1-6
v_call: TRBV28
cdr3_length: 15
cdr3_aa: CASSPWDRGNSPLHF

j_call: TRBJ1-1
v_call: TRBV7-9
cdr3_length: 13
cdr3_aa: CASSLGEKTEAFF

j_call: TRBJ2-1
v_call: TRBV6-1
cdr3_length: 19
cdr3_aa: CASSGSGGITLSSYNEQFF

j_call: TRBJ1-1
v_call: TRBV5-1
cdr3_length: 16
cdr3_aa: CASSLGQGVRGTEAFF

j_call: TRBJ1-4
v_call: TRBV2
cdr3_length: 15
cdr3_aa: CASVRRVATNEKLFF

j_call: TRBJ1-3
v_call: TRBV6-1
cdr3_length: 16
cdr3_aa: CASSETGGLSGNTIYF

j_call: TRBJ1-2
v_call: TRBV3-1/TRBV3-2
cdr3_length: 17
cdr3_aa: CASSQDSPPGPRDGYTF

j_call: TRBJ2-5
v_call: TRBV4-3
cdr3_length: 16
cdr3_aa: CASSQALAGGWETQYF